Each of the 30 T cell receptor beta chains below was sequenced from the same sample in a study of PD-L1 blockade in urothelial cancer. Method: immunoSEQ multiplex PCR; TCRdb's copy keeps in-frame clones and lacks some. The table records about 71,000 clones, less than 90% of them present only once. Here the sequenced sample was PBMCs, taken around atezolizumab (anti-PD-L1) treatment. The receptor set was obtained from a man in his 60s with urothelial cancer.

The CDR3 here is CASSWSGQGVGVEQYF. Here the CDR3 DNA reads TGCGCCAGCAGCTGGAGTGGACAGGGGGTAGGAGTGGAGCAGTACTTC. The chain is built from TRBV5-1 and TRBJ2-7, with 10 positions matching TRBD1. This CDR3 has 16 amino acids. V dropped 3 bases and J dropped 7; count of bases not matched to a gene: 13. Looked up from germline, CDR1 is SGHRS and CDR2 is YFSETQ. The whole variable domain, remainder taken from reference TRBV5-1 and TRBJ2-7, is KAGVTQTPRYLIKTRGQQVTLSCSPISGHRSVSWYQQTPGQGLQFLFEYFSETQRNKGNFPGRFSGRQFSNSRSEMNVSTLELGDSALYLCASSWSGQGVGVEQYFGPGTRLTVT.

This sequence joins TRBV7-2 and TRBJ2-1, with 7 bases aligning to TRBD1. The J segment lost 8 bases and the V segment lost 5 bases, leaving 15 bases of the junction unmatched. CDR1 and CDR2 from the germline V gene are SGHTA and FQGNSA. The CDR3 runs 16 residues. CDR3 residues: CASSEGTDMPRDEQFF. CDR3 nucleotide sequence: TGTGCCAGCAGCGAAGGGACAGACATGCCTCGGGATGAGCAGTTCTTC.

This chain connects TRBV6-5 to TRBJ1-1; tentatively, D is TRBD1 (5 bases). CDR1 and CDR2 (germline): MNHEY, SVGAGI. The CDR3 loop spans 12 amino acids. V was trimmed by 5 bases and J by 8 bases, leaving 12 bases between them. The CDR3 spells CASSEWSGEAFF. The CDR3 coding sequence is TGTGCCAGCAGTGAATGGTCAGGGGAAGCTTTCTTT.

The chain links TRBV7-9 to TRBJ2-7; 7 bases are a match to TRBD2. This CDR3 is 14 amino acids long. V lost 3 bases, J lost 4 bases, and 6 bases stayed unmatched. CDR1 is SEHNR and CDR2 is FQNEAQ in the germline V gene (reference sequence). The CDR3 DNA reads as TGTGCCAGCAGCTTCGCAATGGGAGGGTACGAGCAGTACTTC. Translation gives CASSFAMGGYEQYF.

This sequence joins TRBV4-1 and TRBJ1-5; TRBD1 agrees at 9 bases. This CDR3 region has 18 residues. Germline V CDR1 and CDR2: MGHRA, YSYEKL. The junction had 9 bases not matched to a gene; V was cut back by 0 bases and J by 3 bases. The CDR3, as DNA: TGCGCCAGCAGCCAAGAGCCAGTGGACAGGGGAACCAATCAGCCCCAGCATTTT. This sequence encodes CASSQEPVDRGTNQPQHF.

This chain links TRBV7-8 with TRBJ2-5; tentative D call: TRBD1 (5 bases). CDR1 and CDR2 from the germline V gene are SGHVS and FQNEAQ. V shed 1 base and J shed 1 base, with 16 bases lying between them. The CDR3 is 17 residues long. The CDR3: CASSLDPYRDSQETQYF. CDR3 nucleotides: TGTGCCAGCAGCTTAGATCCCTACCGCGACAGCCAAGAGACCCAGTACTTC.

The V gene is TRBV6-5, the J gene TRBJ1-2; TRBD1 is a possible D gene (5 bases). From germline, CDR1 is MNHEY and CDR2 SVGAGI. V lost 5 bases and J 6 bases, leaving 16 bases between the germline ends. The CDR3 consists of 14 residues. The CDR3: CASSTLGQGNGYTF. The CDR3 nucleotides read TGTGCCAGCAGTACTCTCGGGCAGGGAAATGGCTACACCTTC.

The chain joins TRBV13 to TRBJ1-6; 9 nucleotides line up with TRBD1. The V and J ends lost 0 bases and 8 bases, in that order; junction bases with no gene match: 5. The CDR3 is 16 amino acids. Germline V gene sequence: CDR1 PRHDT, CDR2 FYEKMQ (reference sequence). Here the CDR3 DNA reads TGTGCCAGCAGCTTAGGTCCGGGACAGGGCTATTCACCCCTCCACTTT. It encodes CASSLGPGQGYSPLHF.

J is TRBJ2-1 and V is TRBV21-1; the table assigns TRBD2, which was not confirmed against the DNA. TRBV21-1 is recorded as a pseudogene. CDR3 length equals 16 residues. This CDR3 reads CASSEETRNPYNEQFF. In DNA, the CDR3 is TGTGCCAGCAGCGAAGAGACTAGAAACCCCTACAATGAGCAGTTCTTC.

J is TRBJ2-7 and V is TRBV19; weak D call: TRBD2 (6 bases). The CDR3 extends over 14 amino acids. Per the germline V gene, CDR1 is LNHDA and CDR2 is SQIVND (reference sequence). With 5 bases removed from V and 4 bases from J, the gap between germline ends came to 15 bases. In DNA form, the CDR3 reads TGTGCCAGTAGTGCCGGGACTCCAAAGTACGAGCAGTACTTC. This translates into CASSAGTPKYEQYF.

The V and J genes are TRBV5-4 and TRBJ2-5; 9 bases line up with TRBD1. Trimming removed 3 bases from V and 13 bases from J; junction bases left unmatched: 13. The length of the CDR3 is 14 residues. Germline V lookup: CDR1 SGHNT, CDR2 YYREEE (reference sequence). The CDR3: CASSSGQGPHQPYF. CDR3 sequence (DNA): TGTGCCAGCAGCTCGGGACAGGGCCCGCATCAGCCGTACTTC.

The chain uses TRBV7-8 and TRBJ2-3, with 8 bases lining up with TRBD2. Germline V lookup: CDR1 SGHVS, CDR2 FQNEAQ. The CDR3 is 16 residues long. V shed 3 bases, J shed 5 bases, and the junction held 10 bases outside the gene matches. The CDR3 reads CASSFGGGHTGDTQYF. CDR3 bases: TGTGCCAGCAGCTTCGGGGGGGGACACACTGGAGATACGCAGTATTTT.

This clone was recorded only once. This chain connects TRBV7-9 to TRBJ2-2; no firm D call. The V end was cut by 3 bases, the J end by 6 bases, with 5 bases between. Germline assignment: CDR1 SEHNR and CDR2 FQNEAQ (reference sequence). The CDR3 consists of 12 residues. Here the CDR3 DNA reads TGTGCCAGCAGCTTGTGGCCCGGGGAGCTGTTTTTT. Residues: CASSLWPGELFF.

CDR3 sequence reads: CASSGLPQGTYSYNSPLHF. The DNA of the CDR3 is TGCGCCAGCAGCGGATTACCTCAGGGTACTTACTCCTATAATTCACCCCTCCACTTT. The chain couples TRBV5-1 to TRBJ1-6, with a possible D match to TRBD1 (5 bases). Germline V gene data show CDR1 as SGHRS and CDR2 as YFSETQ. Trimming removed 4 bases at V and 0 bases at J, with 20 bases between. This CDR3 contains 19 residues. The full variable domain, completed using reference TRBV5-1 and TRBJ1-6, is KAGVTQTPRYLIKTRGQQVTLSCSPISGHRSVSWYQQTPGQGLQFLFEYFSETQRNKGNFPGRFSGRQFSNSRSEMNVSTLELGDSALYLCASSGLPQGTYSYNSPLHFGNGTRLTVT.

The CDR3 here is CASDKGQGRGEQFF. CDR3 coding DNA: TGTGCCAGCGACAAGGGACAGGGAAGGGGTGAGCAGTTCTTC. This chain links TRBV6-1 with TRBJ2-1; 9 bases are shared with TRBD1. CDR1 and CDR2 (germline): MNHNS, SASEGT. CDR3 length equals 14 residues. V was pared by 8 bases and J by 9 bases, with 11 bases of the junction left unmatched.

This chain connects TRBV4-1 to TRBJ1-5; 7 bases align to TRBD1. Germline values: CDR1 MGHRA, CDR2 YSYEKL. The CDR3 length is 18 residues. With 0 bases clipped from V and 0 bases from J, the junction kept 8 bases outside the gene matches. CDR3 residues: CASSQEPGTAFSNQPQHF. CDR3 bases: TGCGCCAGCAGCCAAGAGCCTGGGACAGCCTTTAGCAATCAGCCCCAGCATTTT.

V gene TRBV5-1 combines with J gene TRBJ2-5; 8 bases agree with TRBD2. The germline V gene has CDR1 SGHRS and CDR2 YFSETQ. V dropped 2 bases and J dropped 3; count of bases not matched to a gene: 3. The length of the CDR3 is 14 residues. The CDR3 DNA reads as TGCGCCAGCAGCTTAAACGGGAGGGAAGAGACCCAGTACTTC. Encoded protein: CASSLNGREETQYF.

This clone appeared a few times. The chain joins TRBV9 to TRBJ1-4, with 8 bases identical to TRBD1. The germline V gene has CDR1 SGDLS and CDR2 YYNGEE. Trimming removed 4 bases from V and 6 bases from J; junction bases left unmatched: 5. The CDR3 extends over 14 amino acids. The CDR3 region has the DNA TGTGCCAGCAGCCTACAGGGGGGGGATGAAAAACTGTTTTTT. The encoded protein is CASSLQGGDEKLFF.

The chain recombines TRBV15 with TRBJ2-5, with unresolved D. The CDR3 is made up of 14 amino acids. V dropped 3 bases and J dropped 1 base, with 9 bases sitting between them. In germline, CDR1 is LNHNV, CDR2 YYDKDF (reference sequence). The CDR3 DNA reads TGTGCCACCAGCAGGACGTCTAGCCAAGAGACCCAGTACTTC. It specifies CATSRTSSQETQYF.

CDR3 amino acids: CASSLKGIPYEQYF. In DNA form, the CDR3 reads TGTGCCAGCAGCTTAAAGGGGATTCCCTACGAGCAGTACTTC. V gene TRBV13 combines with J gene TRBJ2-7, with D possibly TRBD1 on 5 matching bases. Per germline, CDR1 PRHDT and CDR2 FYEKMQ (reference sequence). V was cut by 2 bases and J by 2 bases, with 10 bases left in between. The CDR3 runs 14 residues.

The rearrangement links TRBV7-9 to TRBJ2-3; D is uncertain. The CDR3 is 12 amino acids. Germline lookup yields CDR1 SEHNR and CDR2 FQNEAQ (reference sequence). Trimming removed 5 bases from V and 8 bases from J, with 11 bases in between. In DNA, the CDR3 is TGTGCCAGCAGCCCTGCCCCCGGTACGCAGTATTTT. Translating gives CASSPAPGTQYF.

V is TRBV18 and J is TRBJ2-3; D is possibly TRBD2 (6 bases). V lost 0 bases to trimming and J lost 2 bases, with 15 bases between them. CDR1 is KGHSH, CDR2 LQKENI, per germline. The CDR3 extends over 17 amino acids. This CDR3 is CASSPPGTAPNTDTQYF. The DNA for the CDR3 is TGTGCCAGCTCACCACCCGGGACTGCGCCCAACACAGATACGCAGTATTTT.

The chain couples TRBV6-6 to TRBJ2-3; 9 nucleotides match TRBD2. This CDR3 has 16 residues. Trimming took 6 bases from V and 4 from J; bases not matched to a gene: 11. The V gene's germline CDR1 is MNHNY and CDR2 SVGAGI (reference sequence). The CDR3 is CASRASGGGAADTQYF. Written as DNA, the CDR3 is TGTGCCAGCAGGGCCTCCGGCGGGGGGGCCGCAGATACGCAGTATTTT.

The V gene is TRBV9, the J gene TRBJ2-7, with D possibly TRBD1 on 5 matching bases. The CDR3 is made up of 13 amino acids. Trimming removed 2 bases from V and 1 base from J, with 7 bases in between. Germline CDR1 and CDR2: SGDLS and YYNGEE. The CDR3 is CASSVDSSYEQYF. DNA for the CDR3: TGTGCCAGCAGCGTCGACAGTTCCTACGAGCAGTACTTC.

The CDR3, as DNA: TGTGCCAGCAGCCAACTCAGCGGGGGGGCCGTCATTCAGTACTTC. It is translated as CASSQLSGGAVIQYF. This sequence joins TRBV27 and TRBJ2-4; 10 bases align to TRBD2. The J segment lost 9 bases and the V segment lost 6 bases, leaving 11 bases of the junction unmatched. The length of the CDR3 is 15 residues. From germline, CDR1 is MNHEY and CDR2 SMNVEV (reference sequence).

This chain uses TRBV10-3 with TRBJ1-1, with a tentative D call TRBD1 (6 bases). Germline loops: CDR1 ENHRY, CDR2 SYGVKD. The V end lost 8 bases, the J end lost 1 base, and 14 bases lay between the germline ends. This CDR3 has 14 residues. CDR3 sequence reads: CAIGLGQTNTEAFF. The CDR3 region has the DNA TGTGCCATCGGCCTTGGACAGACGAACACTGAAGCTTTCTTT.

The rearrangement links TRBV7-9 to TRBJ2-7; 7 bases align to TRBD1. Trimming removed 1 base from V and 3 bases from J; junction bases left unmatched: 3. In germline, CDR1 is SEHNR, CDR2 FQNEAQ (reference sequence). This CDR3 has 14 residues. The CDR3 bases are TGTGCCAGCAGCTTAGTGGACAGGAGCTACGAGCAGTACTTC. Its protein is CASSLVDRSYEQYF.

The V gene is TRBV30, the J gene TRBJ2-1; perhaps TRBD1 as D (7 bases). This CDR3 comprises 11 residues. Germline lookup yields CDR1 GTSNPN and CDR2 SVGIG (reference sequence). The V gene lost 3 bases and the J gene lost 8 bases, with 8 bases spanning the gap. CDR3 DNA sequence: TGTGCCTGGAGCAGGGGGGATGAGCAGTTCTTC. This sequence encodes CAWSRGDEQFF.

The V and J genes are TRBV10-3 and TRBJ2-1, with 8 nucleotides matching TRBD2. From germline, CDR1 is ENHRY and CDR2 SYGVKD. The CDR3 runs to 13 residues. J lost 15 bases, V lost 4 bases, and 11 bases had no gene match. The CDR3 reads CAISGNSGEGRFF. For the CDR3, the DNA is TGTGCCATCAGTGGTAATAGCGGGGAAGGACGGTTCTTC.

The rearrangement uses TRBV5-1 and TRBJ2-7; 10 nucleotides line up with TRBD2. The junction had 8 bases not matched to a gene; V was cut back by 5 bases and J by 6 bases. This CDR3 has 14 residues. Germline lookup yields CDR1 SGHRS and CDR2 YFSETQ. The CDR3 region has the DNA TGCGCCAGCAGTCGGCTAGCGGGAGACAGCGAGCAGTACTTC. Protein product: CASSRLAGDSEQYF.